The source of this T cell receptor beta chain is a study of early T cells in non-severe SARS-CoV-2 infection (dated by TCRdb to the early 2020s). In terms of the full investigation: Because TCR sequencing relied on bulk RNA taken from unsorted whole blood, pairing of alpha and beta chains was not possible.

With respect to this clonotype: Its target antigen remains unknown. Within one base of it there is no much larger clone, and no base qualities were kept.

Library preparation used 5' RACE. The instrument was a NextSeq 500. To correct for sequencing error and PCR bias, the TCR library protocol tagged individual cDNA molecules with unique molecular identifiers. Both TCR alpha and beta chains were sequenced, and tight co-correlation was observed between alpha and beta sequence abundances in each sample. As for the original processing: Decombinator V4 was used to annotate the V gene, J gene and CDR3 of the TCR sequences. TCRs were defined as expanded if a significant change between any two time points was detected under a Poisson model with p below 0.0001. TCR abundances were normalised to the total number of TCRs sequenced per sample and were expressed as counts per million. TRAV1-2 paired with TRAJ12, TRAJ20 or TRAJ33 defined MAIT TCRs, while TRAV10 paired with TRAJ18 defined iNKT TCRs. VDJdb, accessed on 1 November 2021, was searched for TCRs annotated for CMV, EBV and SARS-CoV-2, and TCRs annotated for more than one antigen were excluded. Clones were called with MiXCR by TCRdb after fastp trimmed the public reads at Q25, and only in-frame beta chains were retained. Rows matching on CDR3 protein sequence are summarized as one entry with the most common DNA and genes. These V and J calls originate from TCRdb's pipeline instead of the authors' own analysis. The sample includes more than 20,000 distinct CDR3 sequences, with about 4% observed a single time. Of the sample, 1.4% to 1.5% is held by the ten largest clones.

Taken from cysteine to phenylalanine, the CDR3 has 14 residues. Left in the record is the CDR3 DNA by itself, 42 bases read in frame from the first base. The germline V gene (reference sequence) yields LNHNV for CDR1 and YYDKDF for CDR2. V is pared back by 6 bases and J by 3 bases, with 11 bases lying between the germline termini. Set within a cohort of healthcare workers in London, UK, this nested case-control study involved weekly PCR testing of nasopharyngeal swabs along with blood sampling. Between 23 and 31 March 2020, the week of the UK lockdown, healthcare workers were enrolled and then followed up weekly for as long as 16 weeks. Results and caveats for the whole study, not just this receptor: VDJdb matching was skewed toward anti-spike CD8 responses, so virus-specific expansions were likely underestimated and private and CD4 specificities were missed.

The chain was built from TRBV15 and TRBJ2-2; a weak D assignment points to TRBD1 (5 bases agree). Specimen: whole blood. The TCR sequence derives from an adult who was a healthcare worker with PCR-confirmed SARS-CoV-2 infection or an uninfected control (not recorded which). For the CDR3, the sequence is CATRGWGYTGELFF. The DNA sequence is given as TGTGCCACCAGAGGGTGGGGCTACACCGGGGAGCTGTTTTTT. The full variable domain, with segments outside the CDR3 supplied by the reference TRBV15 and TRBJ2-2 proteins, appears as DAMVIQNPRYQVTQFGKPVTLSCSQTLNHNVMYWYQQKSSQAPKLLFHYYDKDFNNEADTPDNFQSRRPNTSFCFLDIRSPGLGDTAMYLCATRGWGYTGELFFGEGSRLTVL.